This T cell receptor (beta chain) was retrieved from a study of control samples from healthy donors and cancer patients. The CDR3 spans 16 residues. The junction had 8 bases not matched to a gene; V was cut back by 3 bases and J by 5 bases. The germline CDR1 and CDR2 sequences are SGDLS and YYNGEE. Clones were sequenced by immunoSEQ multiplex PCR, and TCRdb holds only the in-frame ones, with some missing. The profile shows some 120,000 clones, approximately 90% of them singletons. This clone was seen a handful of times. This clonotype was obtained from a woman aged 65 to 85 in good health. Sequenced material: blood. This chain uses TRBV9 with TRBJ2-2, with TRBD1 matching over 9 bases. CDR3 DNA: TGTGCCAGCAGCGCAAAGGGACAGGGCGTTACCGGGGAGCTGTTTTTT. It encodes CASSAKGQGVTGELFF.